The 2 T cell receptor beta chains below come from one sample, sequenced in a study of blood T cell repertoires in COVID-19. Only in-frame clones appear in the TCRdb table, and some are missing; sequencing was by immunoSEQ multiplex PCR. The sample holds tens of thousands of clones, 70% to 90% seen once. The sample consisted of peripheral blood. The receptors stem from a human donor with active COVID-19. The donor label of this sample is uncertain.

CDR3 sequence (DNA): TGTGCCACCAGTGACTCCACAGGGGCCTACGAGCAGTACTTC. This gives the protein CATSDSTGAYEQYF. The chain has TRBV24-1 and TRBJ2-7; TRBD1 matches 7 bases. Germline loops: CDR1 KGHDR, CDR2 SFDVKD. This CDR3 is built from 14 residues. V shed 4 bases and J 2 bases; nucleotides not matched to a gene: 4.

This clone was detected only a few times. This chain links TRBV4-3 with TRBJ2-1; 8 nucleotides agree with TRBD1. Trimming cost V 0 bases and J 7 bases; bases outside gene matches: 8. The germline V gene has CDR1 LGHNA and CDR2 YSLEER. The CDR3 spans 16 residues. The CDR3 reads CASSQERTGGLNEQFF. DNA for the CDR3: TGCGCCAGCAGCCAAGAGCGAACAGGGGGATTGAATGAGCAGTTCTTC.